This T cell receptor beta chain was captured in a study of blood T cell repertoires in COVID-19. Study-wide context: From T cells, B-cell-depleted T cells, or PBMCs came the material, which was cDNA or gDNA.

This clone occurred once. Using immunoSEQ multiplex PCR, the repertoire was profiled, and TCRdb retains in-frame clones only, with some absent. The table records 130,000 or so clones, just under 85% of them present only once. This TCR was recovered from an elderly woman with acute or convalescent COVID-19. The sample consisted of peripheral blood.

CDR3 protein: CASSEQGASFALGQPQHF. As DNA, the CDR3 is TGTGCCAGTAGTGAACAGGGGGCCAGTTTCGCACTCGGCCAGCCCCAGCATTTT. The chain joins TRBV19 to TRBJ1-5, with 9 bases identical to TRBD1. CDR3 length: 18 residues. V was pared by 5 bases and J by 7 bases, with 18 bases of the junction left unmatched. Per the germline V gene, CDR1 is LNHDA and CDR2 is SQIVND (reference sequence).